The 22 T cell receptor beta chains listed next were all sequenced from one sample in a study of blood T cell repertoires in COVID-19. Produced via immunoSEQ multiplex PCR; TCRdb's table is partial and in-frame only. The sample has just over 75,000 clones, around nine tenths seen once; the top ten hold approximately 4.9%. The sequencing input was peripheral blood. The receptor source for this set is a woman aged 80 or over with active or convalescent COVID-19.

V usage is TRBV5-1 and J usage is TRBJ1-1; no clear D gene. This CDR3 region has 13 residues. Germline V gene data show CDR1 as SGHRS and CDR2 as YFSETQ. The germline V and J ends were trimmed by 7 bases and 2 bases, with 12 bases remaining between them. The CDR3 DNA reads as TGCGCCAGCCGACTGGTGACTAACACTGAAGCTTTCTTT. This sequence encodes CASRLVTNTEAFF.

The V and J genes are TRBV11-2 and TRBJ2-1; 7 bases line up with TRBD1. The V and J ends lost 3 bases and 3 bases, in that order; junction bases with no gene match: 8. CDR3 length equals 16 residues. Germline loops: CDR1 SGHAT, CDR2 FQNNGV. The DNA for the CDR3 is TGTGCCAGCAGCTTCTACAAGGGGGCGAGCTACAATGAGCAGTTCTTC. Translated: CASSFYKGASYNEQFF.

This chain links TRBV9 with TRBJ1-1; weak D call: TRBD1 (6 bases). Germline CDR1 reads SGDLS; CDR2 reads YYNGEE. The germline V and J ends were trimmed by 1 base and 3 bases, with 10 bases remaining between them. CDR3 length: 14 residues. The CDR3 loop is CASSVSTGYTEAFF. The CDR3 DNA is TGTGCCAGCAGCGTATCCACAGGGTACACTGAAGCTTTCTTT.

This rearrangement joins TRBV30 to TRBJ2-3, with D perhaps TRBD2 (5 bases). In germline, CDR1 is GTSNPN, CDR2 SVGIG (reference sequence). Trimming shortened V by 2 bases and J by 3 bases, and 15 bases separated the two germline ends. There are 15 residues in the CDR3. The CDR3 bases are TGTGCCTGGAGTCCCCTCGGAGCGGCTACAGATACGCAGTATTTT. Translation gives CAWSPLGAATDTQYF. Complete variable domain (other parts from reference TRBV30 and TRBJ2-3): SQTIHQWPATLVQPVGSPLSLECTVEGTSNPNLYWYRQAAGRGLQLLFYSVGIGQISSEVPQNLSASRPQDRQFILSSKKLLLSDSGFYLCAWSPLGAATDTQYFGPGTRLTVL.

V is TRBV25-1 and J is TRBJ2-7; the D is unclear. The germline V and J ends were trimmed by 3 bases and 0 bases, with 12 bases remaining between them. The CDR3 consists of 15 residues. Germline V lookup: CDR1 MGHDK, CDR2 SYGVNS. In DNA, the CDR3 is TGTGCCAGCAGTGACACCATCCCGAGCTCCTACGAGCAGTACTTC. Translated, it gives CASSDTIPSSYEQYF.

The chain carries TRBV11-2 and TRBJ2-3; TRBD1 matches 9 bases. The CDR3 has 16 amino acids. CDR1 is SGHAT, CDR2 FQNNGV, per germline. The trim removed 4 bases at V and 4 bases at J, leaving 9 bases unmatched. The CDR3 region has the DNA TGTGCCAGCAGCTCGCCCCACAGGGGGCGCGCAGATACGCAGTATTTT. Amino acid sequence: CASSSPHRGRADTQYF.

V and J are TRBV7-2 and TRBJ2-3, with TRBD2 identical over 14 bases. The junction had 8 bases not matched to a gene; V was cut back by 1 base and J by 14 bases. The CDR3 sequence is 15 residues long. The germline V gene has CDR1 SGHTA and CDR2 FQGNSA. In DNA, the CDR3 is TGTGCCAGCAGCTTAGTGGGACTAGCGGGGGCCGGGTGGTATTTT. It is translated as CASSLVGLAGAGWYF. The variable domain in full, with the rest retrieved from reference TRBV7-2 and TRBJ2-3, is GAGVSQSPSNKVTEKGKDVELRCDPISGHTALYWYRQSLGQGLEFLIYFQGNSAPDKSGLPSDRFSAERTGGSVSTLTIQRTQQEDSAVYLCASSLVGLAGAGWYFGPGTRLTVL.

This chain joins TRBV4-2 and TRBJ2-4; 9 nucleotides line up with TRBD1. The J segment lost 6 bases and the V segment lost 4 bases, leaving 7 bases of the junction unmatched. Germline-derived CDR1 and CDR2 are LGHNA and YNFKEQ. The CDR3 runs 15 residues. Here the CDR3 reads CASSPRYRGRNIQYF. CDR3 sequence (DNA): TGTGCCAGCAGCCCCCGTTACAGGGGGCGAAACATTCAGTACTTC.

The chain employs TRBV6-5 and TRBJ1-2; a possible D gene is TRBD1 (5 bases). Germline-derived CDR1 and CDR2 are MNHEY and SVGAGI. The ends were cut back, 8 bases at V and 1 base at J, with 14 bases in the middle. The CDR3 totals 14 residues. The CDR3: CASGGTSFNYGYTF. In nucleotides, the CDR3 is TGTGCCAGCGGCGGGACTTCTTTTAACTATGGCTACACCTTC.

V gene TRBV7-9 combines with J gene TRBJ2-2; a weak D match, TRBD1 (6 bases). Trimming took 7 bases from V and 7 from J, leaving 19 bases between them. The germline gives CDR1 SEHNR, CDR2 FQNEAQ (reference sequence). This CDR3 is 15 amino acids long. The CDR3 DNA reads TGTGCCAGCACGGGGTGGACAGAGCGAGGCGGGGAGCTGTTTTTT. Translation: CASTGWTERGGELFF.

This chain uses TRBV11-3 with TRBJ1-1; D is unclear. This CDR3 spans 15 amino acids. The germline CDR1 and CDR2 sequences are SGHNT and YENEEA. The V and J ends lost 0 bases and 0 bases respectively, with 8 bases between them. The CDR3 DNA sequence: TGTGCCAGCAGCTTAGATGGAGGGATGAACACTGAAGCTTTCTTT. Translation gives CASSLDGGMNTEAFF.

Here the CDR3 DNA reads TGTGCCAGCAGCGTAGCCGGGGACAGCCCCACAGATACGCAGTATTTT. Translation: CASSVAGDSPTDTQYF. This chain joins TRBV9 and TRBJ2-3; 7 bases are shared with TRBD1. Germline CDR1 is SGDLS and CDR2 is YYNGEE. After removal of 0 bases from V and 2 bases from J, the junction contained 6 bases not matched to a gene. This CDR3 is 16 amino acids long.

The gene calls are TRBV5-1 and TRBJ1-4; possible D gene TRBD1, 6 bases. V was clipped by 4 bases and J by 8 bases, with 9 bases between them. This CDR3 has 12 residues. CDR1 and CDR2 from the germline V gene are SGHRS and YFSETQ. The CDR3 reads CASSPGQEKLFF. CDR3 nucleotide sequence: TGCGCCAGCAGCCCTGGACAGGAAAAACTGTTTTTT.

DNA for the CDR3: TGTGCCAGCAGCCTCGGACAGGGCCGGTCCTACGAGCAGTACTTC. It is translated as CASSLGQGRSYEQYF. The chain has TRBV7-3 and TRBJ2-7; 8 bases line up with TRBD1. The CDR3 sequence is 15 residues long. The trim removed 5 bases at V and 1 base at J, leaving 7 bases unmatched. Per the germline V gene, CDR1 is SGHTA and CDR2 is FQGTGA.

This chain uses TRBV29-1 with TRBJ2-1, with 7 bases identical to TRBD1. V trimming: 7 bases; J trimming: 0 bases; junction bases outside the gene matches: 9. Germline V gives CDR1 SQVTM, CDR2 ANQGSEA. The CDR3 covers 15 residues. The CDR3 DNA is TGCAGCGGGGGCAGAGGGGGCCGCTCCTACAATGAGCAGTTCTTC. Translated: CSGGRGGRSYNEQFF.

The rearrangement links TRBV20-1 to TRBJ2-4; D might be TRBD2 (5 bases). This CDR3 is built from 15 residues. Germline V gene sequence: CDR1 DFQATT, CDR2 SNEGSKA (reference sequence). Between the trimmed V and J ends, which lost 6 bases and 7 bases, there was a span of 22 bases. CDR3 sequence (DNA): TGCAGTGCGAGTTTTATTATTGAGGGCGGGAACATTCAGTACTTC. Residues: CSASFIIEGGNIQYF.

The chain uses TRBV10-3 and TRBJ2-7, with 7 bases that match TRBD1. Germline CDR1 is ENHRY and CDR2 is SYGVKD. The CDR3 covers 14 residues. The trim removed 5 bases at V and 2 bases at J, leaving 6 bases unmatched. The CDR3 sequence is CAISKGQQAYEQYF. For the CDR3, the DNA is TGTGCCATCAGTAAGGGACAGCAAGCCTACGAGCAGTACTTC.

Regarding this clone: The sample contains more than one DNA sequence encoding this CDR3. This rearrangement joins TRBV7-2 to TRBJ1-4; no clear D gene. The germline V and J ends were trimmed by 3 bases and 8 bases, with 10 bases remaining between them. Germline CDR1 and CDR2: SGHTA and FQGNSA. CDR3 length: 13 amino acids. As DNA, the CDR3 is TGTGCCAGCAGCTTTACGGGAGGCGAAAAACTGTTTTTT. Encoded protein: CASSFTGGEKLFF. Full variable domain (remainder filled in from reference TRBV7-2 and TRBJ1-4): GAGVSQSPSNKVTEKGKDVELRCDPISGHTALYWYRQSLGQGLEFLIYFQGNSAPDKSGLPSDRFSAERTGGSVSTLTIQRTQQEDSAVYLCASSFTGGEKLFFGSGTQLSVL.

The chain joins TRBV5-4 to TRBJ2-7; TRBD2 agrees at 7 bases. CDR3 length equals 13 residues. Germline V gene data show CDR1 as SGHNT and CDR2 as YYREEE (reference sequence). V dropped 9 bases and J dropped 8; count of bases not matched to a gene: 14. CDR3 sequence reads: CATNRDYPSKQYF. CDR3 DNA sequence: TGTGCCACAAACCGGGACTACCCCAGCAAGCAGTACTTC. Drawing the rest from reference TRBV5-4 and TRBJ2-7, the complete variable domain is ETGVTQSPTHLIKTRGQQVTLRCSSQSGHNTVSWYQQALGQGPQFIFQYYREEENGRGNFPPRFSGLQFPNYSSELNVNALELDDSALYLCATNRDYPSKQYFGPGTRLTVT.

CDR3 amino acids: CSVRIPQGGSEAFF. The CDR3 DNA sequence: TGCAGCGTCCGAATACCACAGGGCGGCTCTGAAGCTTTCTTT. The chain employs TRBV29-1 and TRBJ1-1, with a possible D match to TRBD1 (6 bases). The CDR3 runs to 14 residues. The germline gives CDR1 SQVTM, CDR2 ANQGSEA. V was trimmed by 6 bases and J by 6 bases, leaving 20 bases between them. The full variable domain, its missing parts supplied by reference TRBV29-1 and TRBJ1-1, is SAVISQKPSRDICQRGTSLTIQCQVDSQVTMMFWYRQQPGQSLTLIATANQGSEATYESGFVIDKFPISRPNLTFSTLTVSNMSPEDSSIYLCSVRIPQGGSEAFFGQGTRLTVV.

The V call is TRBV28, the J call TRBJ1-6; D might be TRBD1 (6 bases). The CDR3 runs 13 residues. The ends were cut back, 6 bases at V and 6 bases at J, with 9 bases in the middle. CDR1 and CDR2 from the germline V gene are MDHEN and SYDVKM. The CDR3 nucleotides are TGTGCCAGCAGGTTGGACAGTAATTCACCCCTCCACTTT. It specifies CASRLDSNSPLHF.

The rearrangement links TRBV19 to TRBJ2-7; D is possibly TRBD1 (5 bases). The V end lost 10 bases, the J end lost 4 bases, and 17 bases lay between the germline ends. From germline, CDR1 is LNHDA and CDR2 SQIVND (reference sequence). The CDR3 is 13 amino acids. In DNA form, the CDR3 reads TGTGCCACTGTGGACACTTACACTTACGAGCAGTACTTC. Its protein product is CATVDTYTYEQYF.